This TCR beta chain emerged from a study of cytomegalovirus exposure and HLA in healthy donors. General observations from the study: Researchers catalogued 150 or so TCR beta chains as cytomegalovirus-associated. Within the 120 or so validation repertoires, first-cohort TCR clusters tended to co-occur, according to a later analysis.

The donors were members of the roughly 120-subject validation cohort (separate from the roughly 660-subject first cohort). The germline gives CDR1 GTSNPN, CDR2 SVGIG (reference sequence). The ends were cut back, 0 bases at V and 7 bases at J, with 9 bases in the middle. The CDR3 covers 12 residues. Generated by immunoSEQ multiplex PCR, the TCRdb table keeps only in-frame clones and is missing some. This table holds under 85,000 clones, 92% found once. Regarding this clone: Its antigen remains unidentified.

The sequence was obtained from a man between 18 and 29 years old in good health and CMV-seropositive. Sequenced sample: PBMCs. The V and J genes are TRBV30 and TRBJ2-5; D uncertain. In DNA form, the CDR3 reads TGTGCCTGGAGTGTTACTCAAAGGACCCAGTACTTC. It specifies CAWSVTQRTQYF.